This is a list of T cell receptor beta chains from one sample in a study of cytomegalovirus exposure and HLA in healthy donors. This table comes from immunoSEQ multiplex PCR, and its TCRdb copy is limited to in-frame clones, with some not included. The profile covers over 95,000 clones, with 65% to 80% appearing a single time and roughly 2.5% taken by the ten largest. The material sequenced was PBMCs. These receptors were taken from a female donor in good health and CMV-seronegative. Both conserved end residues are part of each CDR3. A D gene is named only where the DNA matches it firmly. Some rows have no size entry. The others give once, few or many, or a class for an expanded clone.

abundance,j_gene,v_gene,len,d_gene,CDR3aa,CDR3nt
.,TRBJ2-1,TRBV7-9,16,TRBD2,CASSTPTSGGTGEQFF,TGTGCCAGCAGCACCCCGACTAGCGGGGGAACCGGTGAGCAGTTCTTC
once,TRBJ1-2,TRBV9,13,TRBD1,CASSLRQGHGYTF,TGTGCCAGCAGCCTCAGACAGGGCCATGGCTACACCTTC
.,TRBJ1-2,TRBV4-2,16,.,CASSQDFPSTFYGYTF,TGTGCCAGCAGCCAAGATTTTCCGTCGACATTCTATGGCTACACCTTC
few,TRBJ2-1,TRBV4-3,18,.,CASSQVPHGGTVSNEQFF,TGCGCCAGCAGCCAAGTACCCCATGGGGGGACCGTCTCCAATGAGCAGTTCTTC
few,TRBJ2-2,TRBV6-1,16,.,CASSGSGNLNTGELFF,TGTGCCAGCAGTGGGTCAGGCAACCTGAACACCGGGGAGCTGTTTTTT
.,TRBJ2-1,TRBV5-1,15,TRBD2,CASSSGLAGGNEQFF,TGCGCCAGCAGCTCCGGACTAGCGGGGGGCAATGAGCAGTTCTTC
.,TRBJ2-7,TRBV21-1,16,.,CASSKRKWDTGNEQYF,TGTGCCAGCAGCAAACGAAAGTGGGACACCGGCAACGAGCAGTACTTC
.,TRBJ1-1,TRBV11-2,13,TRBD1,CASSFRGTDEAFF,TGTGCCAGCAGCTTCCGAGGGACAGATGAAGCTTTCTTT
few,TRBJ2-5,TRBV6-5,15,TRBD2,CASSELAGGQETQYF,TGTGCCAGCAGCGAACTAGCGGGGGGGCAAGAGACCCAGTACTTC
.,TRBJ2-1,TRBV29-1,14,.,CSVEDPAAREAQFF,TGCAGCGTTGAAGATCCCGCCGCCCGAGAGGCCCAGTTCTTC
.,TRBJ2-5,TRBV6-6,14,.,CASSYSNREETQYF,TGTGCCAGCAGTTACTCGAACCGGGAGGAGACCCAGTACTTC
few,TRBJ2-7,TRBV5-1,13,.,CASSPAAEIEQYF,TGCGCCAGCAGCCCGGCGGCAGAGATCGAGCAGTACTTC
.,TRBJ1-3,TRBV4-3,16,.,CASSQDGRGFGNTIYF,TGCGCCAGCAGCCAAGATGGGAGAGGTTTTGGAAACACCATATATTTT
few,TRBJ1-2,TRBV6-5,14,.,CASSYSDGGYGYTF,TGTGCCAGCAGTTACTCGGACGGAGGTTATGGCTACACCTTC
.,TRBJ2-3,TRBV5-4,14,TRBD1,CASSSDRLTDTQYF,TGTGCCAGCAGCTCGGACAGGCTCACAGATACGCAGTATTTT
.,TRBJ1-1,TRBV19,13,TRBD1,CASSQGVGTEAFF,TGTGCCAGTAGTCAGGGGGTAGGGACTGAAGCTTTCTTT
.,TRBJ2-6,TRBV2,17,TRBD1,CASSDRAGGAGANVLTF,TGTGCCAGCAGTGATAGGGCAGGGGGTGCTGGGGCCAACGTCCTGACTTTC
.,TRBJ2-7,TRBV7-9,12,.,CSSSSRTIEQYF,TGTTCCAGCAGCTCCCGCACTATAGAGCAGTACTTC
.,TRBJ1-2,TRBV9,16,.,CASSVGQGEGYYGYTF,TGTGCCAGCAGCGTAGGGCAGGGCGAAGGCTACTATGGCTACACCTTC
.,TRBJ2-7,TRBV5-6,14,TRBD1,CASSLGDRAGEQYF,TGTGCCAGCAGCTTGGGGGACAGGGCGGGGGAGCAGTACTTC
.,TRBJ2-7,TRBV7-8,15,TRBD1,CASSPSGTGGYEQYF,TGTGCCAGCAGCCCGTCCGGGACAGGGGGCTACGAGCAGTACTTC
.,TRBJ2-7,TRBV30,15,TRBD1,CACLRTGPSSYEQYF,TGTGCCTGCTTGAGGACAGGGCCGAGCTCCTACGAGCAGTACTTC
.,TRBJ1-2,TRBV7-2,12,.,CASSSTAYGYTF,TGTGCCAGCAGCTCTACAGCCTATGGCTACACCTTC
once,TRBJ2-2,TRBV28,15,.,CASSSGLRTTGELFF,TGTGCCAGCAGTTCCGGTCTCCGAACCACCGGGGAGCTGTTTTTT
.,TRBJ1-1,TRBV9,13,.,CASSVATGPEAFF,TGTGCCAGCAGCGTAGCTACAGGCCCTGAAGCTTTCTTT
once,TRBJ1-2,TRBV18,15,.,CASSPPSILNYGYTF,TGTGCCAGCTCACCACCTTCTATCCTTAACTATGGCTACACCTTC
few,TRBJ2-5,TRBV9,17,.,CASSSPSVGRSFETQYF,TGTGCCAGCAGCTCCCCGAGCGTTGGCCGATCTTTTGAGACCCAGTACTTC
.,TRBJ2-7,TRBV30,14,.,CAWNSGSNSYEQYF,TGTGCCTGGAATTCAGGGTCCAACTCCTACGAGCAGTACTTC
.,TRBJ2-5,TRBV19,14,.,CASSIETDQETQYF,TGTGCCAGTAGTATAGAAACAGATCAAGAGACCCAGTACTTC
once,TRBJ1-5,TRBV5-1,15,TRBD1,CASSLRTGPNQPQHF,TGCGCCAGCAGCTTAAGGACAGGCCCAAATCAGCCCCAGCATTTT
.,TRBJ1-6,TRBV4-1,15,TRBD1,CASSQGQGLRSPLHF,TGCGCCAGCAGCCAAGGACAGGGGTTGAGGTCACCCCTCCACTTT
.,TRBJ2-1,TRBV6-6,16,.,CASSYSLGGGYNEQFF,TGTGCCAGCAGTTACTCTTTAGGGGGGGGATACAATGAGCAGTTCTTC
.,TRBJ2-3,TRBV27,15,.,CASSLGAGSGDTQYF,TGTGCCAGCAGTTTAGGGGCGGGGAGTGGAGATACGCAGTATTTT
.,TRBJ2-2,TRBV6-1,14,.,CASSPSGSVGELFF,TGTGCCAGCAGCCCCAGTGGCAGCGTGGGGGAGCTGTTTTTT
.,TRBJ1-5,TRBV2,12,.,CASSVLSGSQHF,TGTGCCAGCAGCGTCCTGTCGGGGTCCCAGCATTTT